The TCR beta chain described here comes from a study of Ad26.COV2.S vaccination and SARS-CoV-2 variants (dated by TCRdb to the early 2020s). A note on the overall study: Donors in the vaccine arm were drawn from COV1001, a multicentre, randomized, double-blind, placebo-controlled phase I-IIa trial testing Ad26.COV2.S in healthy adults. TCRbeta repertoire sequencing was used to assess the specificity and breadth of SARS-CoV-2-reactive T cell receptors after Ad26.COV2.S vaccination. Investigators did not know the trial group allocation while performing experiments and assessing outcomes. The TCR-sequenced set comprised around 30 samples: around 20 Ad26.COV2.S vaccine recipients, 5 placebo recipients and 8 SARS-CoV-2 convalescent individuals. Trial participants were randomized into five groups of five, in which low-dose or high-dose Ad26.COV2.S was given once or twice, or placebo was given on both occasions. Dosing of Ad26.COV2.S was intramuscular, at either 5x10^10 or 1x10^11 viral particles, delivered as one shot or as two shots spaced 56 days apart.

Broader findings and caveats from the paper: The study was not powered for comparison of responses between vaccine doses or regimens. Higher spike-specific TCR breadth was observed in Ad26.COV2.S recipients than in placebo recipients (P = 0.0014). After vaccination, spike-specific CD8+ and CD4+ T cell responses were reported to show substantial breadth. According to the authors, total T cell responses may have been underestimated by the TCR breadth and depth analyses. Non-spike TCR breadth was comparable between vaccine and placebo recipients, consistent with the vaccine containing only spike.

TCRbeta CDR3 regions were sequenced with the immunoSEQ Assay. After extraction, genomic DNA underwent amplification by bias-controlled multiplex PCR, followed by high-throughput sequencing. Regarding the original processing steps: Collapsing and filtering of sequences were performed to quantify the absolute abundance of each unique TCRbeta CDR3 region. T cell fraction was estimated by normalizing TCRbeta template counts to usable DNA, which was measured by amplifying reference genes present in all nucleated cells. Repertoire TCRs were annotated as SARS-CoV-2-specific by exact matching of V gene, CDR3 amino acid sequence and J gene to a known reactive TCR set. MIRA supplied the reference SARS-CoV-2 TCR set, which was filtered for enrichment in COVID-19-positive ImmuneCODE repertoires so that public or cross-reactive TCRs were removed. Based on the MIRA antigens, annotated TCRs were further analysed at the level of specific ORF or position within ORF. Breadth was defined as the number of annotated unique rearrangements divided by the total number of unique productive rearrangements, and depth was defined as the summed frequency of the annotated unique rearrangements. Two-sided Wilcoxon rank-sum tests were used to compare TCR breadth between groups. TCRdb holds this immuneACCESS table with in-frame rearrangements only. Some clones are missing; in checked studies, unresolved V genes explain under half, and the rest has no known cause. That table supplies the V and J calls and clone size; D and trimming were determined from the DNA. The sample profile shows 440,000 or so clones; about 88% of them were found once. The leading ten clones occupy 1.7% of the sample.

On this clone: Its recognized antigen is unknown. Nothing much larger sits one base from this clone, and base qualities are not available.

Counted from cysteine to phenylalanine, this CDR3 has 16 amino acids. Left in the record is the CDR3 DNA by itself, 48 bases read in frame from the first base. V is cut back by 3 bases and J by 8 bases, with 5 bases in the junction unmatched. For CDR1 and CDR2, the germline V gene lists MGHRA and YSYEKL. The treatment or condition tag for this specimen amounts to: roughly 18 received Ad26.COV2.S at low or high dose, single or two shots; several received placebo; per-sample allocation not given. Repertoires of vaccine and placebo recipients were sequenced from samples taken on day 63 after the first injection. Between 29 July and 7 August 2020, Cohort 1b enrolled around 25 adults aged 18-55 years at one site in Boston, USA. As a vaccine, Ad26.COV2.S was a replication-incompetent adenovirus type 26 vector that expressed a prefusion-stabilized SARS-CoV-2 spike protein derived from the original Wuhan strain.

This sample comprised peripheral blood, obtained in a trial of Ad26.COV2.S vaccine versus placebo. The chain joins TRBV4-1 to TRBJ2-3; 16 bases in the junction line up with TRBD2. This receptor was taken from a person between 18 and 65 years old who received the Ad26.COV2.S COVID-19 vaccine or a placebo. The nucleotide sequence reads TGCGCCAGCAGCCAGGGACTAGCGGGGGGGTTGGGTACGCAGTATTTT. This is translated as CASSQGLAGGLGTQYF.